A single sample is the source of the 25 T cell receptor beta chains below, sequenced in a study of blood T cell repertoires in COVID-19. The table came from immunoSEQ multiplex PCR; TCRdb's copy has only in-frame clones and leaves some out. The sample contains under 250,000 clones, around 81% of which appear only once. The sequenced material came from peripheral blood. The receptors come from a man between 25 and 39 years old who had recovered from COVID-19.

For the CDR3, the DNA is TGTGCCAGTAGTATCGACAGGGCCTCGAACACTGAAGCTTTCTTT. Its protein is CASSIDRASNTEAFF. This chain links TRBV19 with TRBJ1-1; 7 nucleotides agree with TRBD1. The ends lost 3 bases at V and 1 base at J; junction bases unmatched: 5. Germline CDR1 is LNHDA and CDR2 is SQIVND (reference sequence). The CDR3 has 15 amino acids.

DNA for the CDR3: TGTGCCAGCAGCCAAGAACCCCACGCGGCAGGGGAGGGGAACATTCAGTACTTC. Encoded protein: CASSQEPHAAGEGNIQYF. This chain links TRBV4-2 with TRBJ2-4, with D possibly TRBD2 on 7 matching bases. Germline loops: CDR1 LGHNA, CDR2 YNFKEQ. The CDR3 is 18 residues long. The V end lost 0 bases, the J end lost 7 bases, and 22 bases lay between the germline ends.

This chain connects TRBV6-1 to TRBJ1-6, with a possible D match to TRBD1 (6 bases). The CDR3 length is 12 residues. Germline loops: CDR1 MNHNS, CDR2 SASEGT. Trimming left V 3 bases short and J 15 bases short, with 12 bases between. CDR3 in DNA: TGTGCCAGCAGTGAGACAGGTCTCGTCCTCCACTTT. It yields the protein CASSETGLVLHF.

The chain employs TRBV3-1 (or the pseudogene TRBV3-2) and TRBJ2-3; TRBD2 might be the D (6 bases). Germline V CDR1 and CDR2: LGHDT, YNNKEL (reference sequence). V lost 3 bases and J 5 bases, leaving 18 bases between the germline ends. The CDR3 extends over 16 amino acids. CDR3 in amino acids: CASSHTRDFPRDTQYF. The CDR3, as DNA: TGTGCCAGCAGCCATACCCGGGACTTTCCCAGAGATACGCAGTATTTT.

The rearrangement uses TRBV3-1 (or the pseudogene TRBV3-2) and TRBJ1-1; 7 bases are a match to TRBD1. CDR1 is LGHDT, CDR2 YNNKEL, per germline (reference sequence). The CDR3 has 13 amino acids. Unmatched junction bases numbered 8, after V lost 10 bases and J lost 3 bases. CDR3 coding DNA: TGTGCCACTACAGGGGCGAGGTACACTGAAGCTTTCTTT. Amino acids: CATTGARYTEAFF.

This rearrangement joins TRBV20-1 to TRBJ1-2; D perhaps matches TRBD1 (6 bases). With 6 bases removed from V and 8 bases from J, the gap between germline ends came to 13 bases. Germline V gives CDR1 DFQATT, CDR2 SNEGSKA (reference sequence). This CDR3 has 11 residues. In nucleotides, the CDR3 is TGCAGTGCCGGGACAAACGCCGGCTACACCTTC. Protein product: CSAGTNAGYTF.

This clone was observed a few times. This chain joins TRBV11-2 and TRBJ1-1, with D possibly TRBD1 on 6 matching bases. V was trimmed by 1 base and J by 3 bases, leaving 6 bases between them. The length of the CDR3 is 13 residues. From germline, CDR1 is SGHAT and CDR2 FQNNGV. For the CDR3, the DNA is TGTGCCAGCAGCTTAGCAGGGGACACTGAAGCTTTCTTT. Protein: CASSLAGDTEAFF.

The chain uses TRBV15 and TRBJ1-2; D gene unclear. Between the trimmed V and J ends, which lost 0 bases and 5 bases, there was a span of 16 bases. This CDR3 is 16 amino acids long. Looked up from germline, CDR1 is LNHNV and CDR2 is YYDKDF (reference sequence). CDR3 sequence reads: CATSREAGSILYGYTF. Here the CDR3 DNA reads TGTGCCACCAGCAGAGAAGCAGGTTCTATTTTGTATGGCTACACCTTC.

V gene TRBV5-4 combines with J gene TRBJ2-5; 9 bases align to TRBD1. With 4 bases clipped from V and 4 bases from J, the junction kept 5 bases outside the gene matches. The CDR3 is 14 amino acids. Germline loops: CDR1 SGHNT, CDR2 YYREEE (reference sequence). The chain's CDR3 is CASSRGTGRETQYF. The CDR3 region has the DNA TGTGCCAGCAGCAGGGGGACAGGGAGAGAGACCCAGTACTTC.

The chain carries TRBV7-9 and TRBJ1-5; D unclear. CDR3 length: 13 amino acids. V lost 7 bases and J 6 bases, leaving 13 bases between the germline ends. The germline V gene has CDR1 SEHNR and CDR2 FQNEAQ (reference sequence). The CDR3 bases are TGTGCCAGCACCAAGAACAGTGGTCAGCCCCAGCATTTT. Its translation is CASTKNSGQPQHF.

There are a few counts of this clone. The chain is built from TRBV18 and TRBJ1-4; 10 bases map to TRBD1. The CDR3 covers 14 residues. The germline V gene has CDR1 KGHSH and CDR2 LQKENI. Trimming removed 3 bases from V and 10 bases from J; junction bases left unmatched: 5. The CDR3: CASSPGQGKGKLFF. Here the CDR3 DNA reads TGTGCCAGCTCACCGGGACAGGGGAAAGGAAAACTGTTTTTT.

The chain links TRBV6-5 to TRBJ1-1; D might be TRBD1 (6 bases). The CDR3 length is 15 residues. Germline loops: CDR1 MNHEY, CDR2 SVGAGI. V was shortened by 5 bases and J by 4 bases, with 17 bases between the two germline ends. CDR3 sequence: CASSHRTELATEAFF. CDR3 sequence (DNA): TGTGCCAGCAGTCACCGGACAGAGTTGGCCACTGAAGCTTTCTTT.

The V gene is TRBV19, the J gene TRBJ1-1, with D possibly being TRBD1 (5 bases). Trimming stripped 0 bases from V and 3 bases from J, with 11 bases between. The CDR3 loop spans 15 amino acids. From germline, CDR1 is LNHDA and CDR2 SQIVND (reference sequence). CDR3 loop: CASSIDLTADTEAFF. Here the CDR3 DNA reads TGTGCCAGTAGTATAGACCTGACAGCTGACACTGAAGCTTTCTTT. Full variable domain (outside the CDR3, taken from reference TRBV19 and TRBJ1-1): DGGITQSPKYLFRKEGQNVTLSCEQNLNHDAMYWYRQDPGQGLRLIYYSQIVNDFQKGDIAEGYSVSREKKESFPLTVTSAQKNPTAFYLCASSIDLTADTEAFFGQGTRLTVV.

The J gene is TRBJ2-2, the V gene TRBV9; the match to TRBD1 covers 11 bases. V shed 3 bases, J shed 2 bases, and the junction held 6 bases outside the gene matches. The CDR3 runs to 17 residues. Germline-derived CDR1 and CDR2 are SGDLS and YYNGEE. CDR3 sequence reads: CASSGTGGWLNTGELFF. The CDR3 nucleotides are TGTGCCAGCAGCGGGACAGGGGGCTGGTTAAACACCGGGGAGCTGTTTTTT.

This chain links TRBV9 with TRBJ2-3; D is unresolved. Per the germline V gene, CDR1 is SGDLS and CDR2 is YYNGEE. Deletions cut 4 bases from V and 0 bases from J, with 6 bases between. This CDR3 has 13 residues. The CDR3 region is CASSPSSTDTQYF. The CDR3 DNA sequence: TGTGCCAGCAGCCCATCCAGCACAGATACGCAGTATTTT.

V usage is TRBV5-1 and J usage is TRBJ1-2, with TRBD1 matching over 8 bases. V lost 3 bases and J lost 5; bases outside the gene matches: 3. This CDR3 spans 13 amino acids. The V gene's germline CDR1 is SGHRS and CDR2 YFSETQ. CDR3 sequence: CASSSQGEYGYTF. CDR3 DNA sequence: TGCGCCAGCAGCTCACAGGGGGAGTATGGCTACACCTTC.

The chain employs TRBV18 and TRBJ1-3; 7 bases are a match to TRBD1. The germline CDR1 and CDR2 sequences are KGHSH and LQKENI. The J segment lost 3 bases and the V segment lost 4 bases, leaving 6 bases of the junction unmatched. The length of the CDR3 is 15 residues. CDR3 DNA sequence: TGTGCCAGCTCACTCCGACAGGGCGGTGGAAACACCATATATTTT. Amino acids: CASSLRQGGGNTIYF.

This chain links TRBV6-1 with TRBJ1-2; D ambiguous. V gave up 3 bases and J gave up 4 bases, with 9 bases separating them. This CDR3 has 13 residues. Germline CDR1 is MNHNS and CDR2 is SASEGT. The CDR3 is CASSDGVSYGYTF. Here the CDR3 DNA reads TGTGCCAGCAGTGACGGGGTCTCCTATGGCTACACCTTC.

V usage is TRBV12-3 or TRBV12-4 and J usage is TRBJ1-1; possibly TRBD1 for D (5 bases). The V and J ends lost 3 bases and 9 bases respectively, with 11 bases between them. The CDR3 contains 12 residues. The CDR3 loop reads CASSLMGGKAFF. The CDR3 coding sequence is TGTGCCAGCAGTTTGATGGGGGGGAAAGCTTTCTTT.

The chain has TRBV3-1 (or the pseudogene TRBV3-2) and TRBJ2-3; D remains unclear. This CDR3 has 14 residues. With 0 bases removed from V and 0 bases from J, the gap between germline ends came to 4 bases. Germline V lookup: CDR1 LGHDT, CDR2 YNNKEL (reference sequence). The CDR3 nucleotides are TGTGCCAGCAGCCAAGAGGCCAGCACAGATACGCAGTATTTT. Translated, it gives CASSQEASTDTQYF.

The V and J genes are TRBV6-5 and TRBJ2-7; TRBD1 matches 7 bases. CDR1 is MNHEY, CDR2 SVGAGI, per germline. The ends lost 10 bases at V and 2 bases at J; junction bases unmatched: 5. CDR3 length: 12 residues. The CDR3 is CATRTGAYEQYV. DNA for the CDR3: TGTGCCACCCGGACAGGAGCCTACGAGCAGTACGTC.

V usage is TRBV18 and J usage is TRBJ1-5, with 7 nucleotides matching TRBD1. This CDR3 region has 15 residues. The ends lost 5 bases at V and 3 bases at J; junction bases unmatched: 7. Germline V CDR1 and CDR2: KGHSH, LQKENI. Here the CDR3 reads CASSEQGGNNQPQHF. The CDR3 DNA is TGTGCCAGCTCAGAGCAGGGGGGCAACAATCAGCCCCAGCATTTT.

This clone was recorded only once. The CDR3 DNA follows: TGTGCCAGTAGTATTGCGTTCTTGTCTTTACTAAGACAGGGAAACACTGAAGCTTTCTTT. This sequence encodes CASSIAFLSLLRQGNTEAFF. The chain joins TRBV19 to TRBJ1-1, with 7 bases that match TRBD1. Trimming removed 3 bases from V and 2 bases from J; junction bases left unmatched: 21. This CDR3 has 20 residues. The germline CDR1 and CDR2 sequences are LNHDA and SQIVND (reference sequence).

CDR3: CASRGKRSGELFF. The CDR3 DNA follows: TGTGCCAGCAGGGGGAAGCGGTCCGGGGAGCTGTTTTTT. This sequence joins TRBV2 and TRBJ2-2; maybe TRBD2 (5 bases). The CDR3 spans 13 residues. Germline V CDR1 and CDR2: SNHLY, FYNNEI. V was clipped by 6 bases and J by 6 bases, with 11 bases between them.

The chain carries TRBV5-4 and TRBJ2-2, with D tentatively TRBD1 (6 bases). V was cut by 0 bases and J by 0 bases, with 6 bases left in between. Germline CDR1 reads SGHNT; CDR2 reads YYREEE (reference sequence). CDR3 length: 15 amino acids. For the CDR3, the DNA is TGTGCCAGCAGCTTGGGGACAGCGAACACCGGGGAGCTGTTTTTT. Encoded protein: CASSLGTANTGELFF. Using reference TRBV5-4 and TRBJ2-2 for the parts outside the CDR3, the full variable domain is ETGVTQSPTHLIKTRGQQVTLRCSSQSGHNTVSWYQQALGQGPQFIFQYYREEENGRGNFPPRFSGLQFPNYSSELNVNALELDDSALYLCASSLGTANTGELFFGEGSRLTVL.